Each of the 29 T cell receptor beta chains below was sequenced from the same sample in a study of T cells after yellow fever vaccination. TCRdb re-analysed the 5' RACE reads in MiXCR, keeping a single row per CDR3 protein. The table lists roughly 250,000 distinct CDR3 sequences, 10% to 15% of them singletons. The specimen comprised CD4+ T cells sorted from PBMCs, sampled 45 days after the yellow fever booster vaccination. Receptors originate from a man between 25 and 39 years old who received the YFV17D yellow fever vaccine.

This clonotype was recorded a few times. The chain is built from TRBV7-2 and TRBJ2-3, with a tentative D call TRBD2 (5 bases). Germline V gene data show CDR1 as SGHTA and CDR2 as FQGNSA. Trimming took off 1 base at V and 0 bases at J, with 11 bases between the two ends. This CDR3 is 16 amino acids long. The CDR3 DNA follows: TGTGCCAGCAGCTTAGTGGTGCGGGCTAGCACAGATACGCAGTATTTT. This sequence encodes CASSLVVRASTDTQYF.

V usage is TRBV5-4 and J usage is TRBJ2-5; D gene ambiguous. Germline-derived CDR1 and CDR2 are SGHNT and YYREEE (reference sequence). V lost 1 base and J lost 3, with 10 bases in between. The CDR3 runs 14 residues. CDR3 DNA: TGTGCCAGCAGCTTGCAAAGCCCCGAAGAGACCCAGTACTTC. Protein product: CASSLQSPEETQYF.

This chain connects TRBV7-2 to TRBJ2-5; D unresolved. V dropped 2 bases and J dropped 0 bases, with 4 bases sitting between them. Looked up from germline, CDR1 is SGHTA and CDR2 is FQGNSA. CDR3 length: 13 residues. CDR3 region: CASSLLYQETQYF. CDR3 nucleotides: TGTGCCAGCAGCTTATTATACCAAGAGACCCAGTACTTC. The complete variable domain, with remaining parts taken from reference TRBV7-2 and TRBJ2-5, reads GAGVSQSPSNKVTEKGKDVELRCDPISGHTALYWYRQSLGQGLEFLIYFQGNSAPDKSGLPSDRFSAERTGGSVSTLTIQRTQQEDSAVYLCASSLLYQETQYFGPGTRLLVL.

This clonotype appeared a few times. The V and J genes are TRBV20-1 and TRBJ2-1, with 14 bases aligning to TRBD2. Germline V gene data show CDR1 as DFQATT and CDR2 as SNEGSKA (reference sequence). The V and J ends lost 0 bases and 2 bases, in that order; junction bases with no gene match: 6. The CDR3 has 18 residues. The CDR3, as DNA: TGCAGTGCTAGAGATGCCGGGACTAGCGGGAGTGCCTACAATGAGCAGTTCTTC. This gives the protein CSARDAGTSGSAYNEQFF.

In this sample, this clonotype turned up a few times. V usage is TRBV29-1 and J usage is TRBJ2-7, with TRBD2 as a possible D gene (6 bases). The CDR3 totals 12 residues. With 3 bases removed from V and 5 bases from J, the gap between germline ends came to 11 bases. Germline loops: CDR1 SQVTM, CDR2 ANQGSEA. The CDR3 protein is CSVDGGANEQYF. The CDR3 nucleotides read TGCAGCGTTGATGGAGGGGCCAACGAGCAGTACTTC.

The sample holds a few counts of this clonotype. J is TRBJ2-5 and V is TRBV7-2; tentatively, D is TRBD1 (7 bases). V gave up 5 bases and J gave up 5 bases, with 12 bases separating them. Germline loops: CDR1 SGHTA, CDR2 FQGNSA. This CDR3 has 13 residues. The CDR3 DNA sequence: TGTGCCAGCAGCCGCGGGACAGCGGAGACCCAGTACTTC. Protein: CASSRGTAETQYF.

This clonotype was found a few times. This chain joins TRBV19 and TRBJ2-3; possible D gene TRBD2, 5 bases. CDR1 is LNHDA and CDR2 is SQIVND in the germline V gene (reference sequence). The CDR3 has 13 amino acids. Trimming left V 7 bases short and J 5 bases short, with 13 bases between. CDR3 sequence (DNA): TGTGCCAGTACCAAGGGAGTCGGAGATACGCAGTATTTT. This sequence encodes CASTKGVGDTQYF. The whole variable domain, filled in from reference TRBV19 and TRBJ2-3, reads DGGITQSPKYLFRKEGQNVTLSCEQNLNHDAMYWYRQDPGQGLRLIYYSQIVNDFQKGDIAEGYSVSREKKESFPLTVTSAQKNPTAFYLCASTKGVGDTQYFGPGTRLTVL.

V is TRBV10-3 and J is TRBJ2-2; perhaps TRBD2 as D (6 bases). From germline, CDR1 is ENHRY and CDR2 SYGVKD. Trimming stripped 5 bases from V and 4 bases from J, with 11 bases between. This CDR3 region has 14 residues. CDR3 sequence: CAISTTAGTGELFF. CDR3 in DNA: TGTGCCATCAGTACGACAGCGGGCACCGGGGAGCTGTTTTTT.

V usage is TRBV6-5 and J usage is TRBJ1-6; D ambiguous. V shed 6 bases and J shed 3 bases, with 12 bases lying between them. From germline, CDR1 is MNHEY and CDR2 SVGAGI. The CDR3 consists of 15 residues. The DNA for the CDR3 is TGTGCCAGCAGACCCCGGTCCGGCTATAATTCACCCCTCCACTTT. It yields the protein CASRPRSGYNSPLHF.

This clonotype has only a few counts. This chain connects TRBV9 to TRBJ1-5; D is possibly TRBD1 (6 bases). Germline CDR1 SGDLS, CDR2 YYNGEE. This CDR3 is built from 13 residues. V lost 0 bases, J lost 7 bases, and 8 bases lay in between. CDR3 nucleotide sequence: TGTGCCAGCAGCGTAGAACAGGGACAGCCCCAGCATTTT. As protein: CASSVEQGQPQHF.

This clonotype was found a few times. The genes are TRBV7-9 and TRBJ2-6; no clear D. CDR3 length: 12 amino acids. Trimming left V 11 bases short and J 2 bases short, with 7 bases between. The V gene's germline CDR1 is SEHNR and CDR2 FQNEAQ (reference sequence). CDR3 loop: CAGSPGANVLTF. DNA of the CDR3: TGTGCCGGAAGTCCTGGGGCCAACGTCCTGACTTTC.

This clonotype came up a few times. This chain connects TRBV12-3 or TRBV12-4 to TRBJ2-1, with TRBD2 matching 9 bases. This CDR3 is 14 amino acids long. Germline trimming cut 6 bases from V and 4 bases from J; bases unmatched to any gene: 4. CDR3: CASRSTSGYNEQFF. The CDR3 DNA sequence: TGTGCCAGCAGATCGACTAGCGGATACAATGAGCAGTTCTTC.

This chain links TRBV7-2 with TRBJ2-7, with D possibly being TRBD2 (5 bases). CDR3 length: 15 amino acids. Trimming pared 2 bases from V and 3 bases from J, leaving 14 bases between. In germline, CDR1 is SGHTA, CDR2 FQGNSA. The CDR3 spells CASSLSRGRNYEQYF. The CDR3 bases are TGTGCCAGCAGCTTATCACGGGGTCGGAACTACGAGCAGTACTTC.

Many counts were recorded for this clonotype. The genes are TRBV12-3 or TRBV12-4 and TRBJ1-1, with 7 bases identical to TRBD1. The junction had 5 bases not matched to a gene; V was cut back by 5 bases and J by 2 bases. This CDR3 contains 14 residues. The chain's CDR3 is CASSTRTGNTEAFF. The CDR3 bases are TGTGCCAGCAGTACCCGGACAGGAAACACTGAAGCTTTCTTT.

This sequence joins TRBV3-1 and TRBJ2-1, with 7 bases identical to TRBD2. Germline V gives CDR1 LGHDT, CDR2 YNNKEL (reference sequence). CDR3 length: 12 amino acids. The trim removed 10 bases at V and 9 bases at J, leaving 9 bases unmatched. The CDR3 DNA reads TGTGCCATTGGCTCTAGCGGTAGTGAGCAGTTCTTC. Its translation is CAIGSSGSEQFF.

The V call is TRBV12-3 or TRBV12-4, the J call TRBJ2-1, with D unclear. This CDR3 is 13 amino acids long. V dropped 0 bases and J dropped 7 bases, with 7 bases sitting between them. The CDR3 nucleotides read TGTGCCAGCAGTTTAGCGCTCAGGAATGAGCAGTTCTTC. This sequence encodes CASSLALRNEQFF.

The chain combines TRBV6-2 or TRBV6-3 with TRBJ2-2; 10 positions match TRBD2. The CDR3 is 15 amino acids. The germline gives CDR1 MNHEY, CDR2 SVGEGT. V shed 6 bases, J shed 4 bases, and the junction held 5 bases outside the gene matches. The CDR3 coding sequence is TGTGCCAGCAGACCGGGACTAGCGTCCACCGGGGAGCTGTTTTTT. Amino acid sequence: CASRPGLASTGELFF.

The chain links TRBV6-2 or TRBV6-3 to TRBJ1-5; no clear D gene. CDR1 is MNHEY, CDR2 SVGEGT, per germline. Trimming took off 7 bases at V and 0 bases at J, with 13 bases between the two ends. This CDR3 has 15 residues. CDR3 sequence: CASTLDGLSNQPQHF. The CDR3 DNA reads as TGTGCCAGCACCTTGGACGGCCTTAGCAATCAGCCCCAGCATTTT.

This clonotype was seen only a few times. The rearrangement uses TRBV29-1 and TRBJ2-7; D not resolved. The length of the CDR3 is 14 residues. The germline V gene encodes CDR1 SQVTM and CDR2 ANQGSEA. Between the trimmed V and J ends, which lost 4 bases and 3 bases, there was a span of 16 bases. The DNA for the CDR3 is TGCAGCGTTGTGCTAACAGACGGGTACTACGAGCAGTACTTC. The encoded protein is CSVVLTDGYYEQYF.

This clonotype was detected only a few times. The chain combines TRBV3-1 with TRBJ2-1; 7 bases are shared with TRBD1. J gave up 7 bases and V 7 bases, and 10 bases lay outside the gene matches. Germline CDR1 and CDR2: LGHDT and YNNKEL (reference sequence). The CDR3 contains 14 residues. In nucleotides, the CDR3 is TGTGCCAGCAACCATTGGGACAGCCCGAATGAGCAGTTCTTC. Translation gives CASNHWDSPNEQFF.

The CDR3 coding sequence is TGCGCCAGCAGCTCCCCGGGACTAGCGACAGATACGCAGTATTTT. Amino acid sequence: CASSSPGLATDTQYF. V and J are TRBV5-1 and TRBJ2-3; 10 bases map to TRBD2. J was trimmed by 3 bases and V by 3 bases; bases with no gene match: 4. The CDR3 contains 15 residues. Germline CDR1 SGHRS, CDR2 YFSETQ.

This rearrangement joins TRBV6-2 or TRBV6-3 to TRBJ2-1, with 7 bases fitting TRBD2. Per the germline V gene, CDR1 is MNHEY and CDR2 is SVGEGT. After removal of 4 bases from V and 4 bases from J, the junction contained 7 bases not matched to a gene. CDR3 length equals 15 residues. The CDR3 DNA reads as TGTGCCAGCAGTTGGGGGGGAGGGCTTTACAATGAGCAGTTCTTC. It yields the protein CASSWGGGLYNEQFF.

A few counts support this clonotype. J is TRBJ2-3 and V is TRBV29-1; maybe TRBD1 (5 bases). The germline gives CDR1 SQVTM, CDR2 ANQGSEA. V was clipped by 6 bases and J by 4 bases, with 8 bases between them. The CDR3 is made up of 11 amino acids. This chain's CDR3 is CSVLTADTQYF. The CDR3 DNA follows: TGCAGCGTCCTGACAGCAGATACGCAGTATTTT.

The rearrangement joins TRBV10-3 to TRBJ2-5; tentatively, D is TRBD1 (6 bases). Deletions cut 6 bases from V and 6 bases from J, with 14 bases between. The CDR3 has 13 residues. Germline V gene lookup returns CDR1 ENHRY and CDR2 SYGVKD. CDR3 region: CAIRPDRGKTQYF. DNA for the CDR3: TGTGCCATCAGACCGGACAGAGGAAAGACCCAGTACTTC.

The chain links TRBV25-1 to TRBJ1-5, with 8 positions matching TRBD1. J lost 2 bases, V lost 3 bases, and 0 bases had no gene match. The CDR3 covers 14 residues. The V gene's germline CDR1 is MGHDK and CDR2 SYGVNS. Written as DNA, the CDR3 is TGTGCCAGCAGTGAGACAGGGGGCAATCAGCCCCAGCATTTT. Its protein product is CASSETGGNQPQHF. Full variable domain (rest looked up from reference TRBV25-1 and TRBJ1-5): EADIYQTPRYLVIGTGKKITLECSQTMGHDKMYWYQQDPGMELHLIHYSYGVNSTEKGDLSSESTVSRIRTEHFPLTLESARPSHTSQYLCASSETGGNQPQHFGDGTRLSIL.

The chain couples TRBV5-1 to TRBJ2-3, with D unclear. This CDR3 is built from 13 residues. Trimming cost V 1 base and J 4 bases, with 7 bases left between them. The germline gives CDR1 SGHRS, CDR2 YFSETQ. In DNA form, the CDR3 reads TGCGCCAGCAGCTTGCGTTCGGCAGATACGCAGTATTTT. Translation gives CASSLRSADTQYF.

The J gene is TRBJ2-1, the V gene TRBV7-2, with 12 bases lining up with TRBD2. V trimming: 3 bases; J trimming: 6 bases; junction bases outside the gene matches: 6. The CDR3 contains 16 residues. Per the germline V gene, CDR1 is SGHTA and CDR2 is FQGNSA. In nucleotides, the CDR3 is TGTGCCAGCAGCTTCACCGGGACTAGCGGGTTCAATGAGCAGTTCTTC. The encoded protein is CASSFTGTSGFNEQFF.

Concerning this clonotype: Mismatch with germline at one junction end may stem from a read error. The chain carries TRBV6-1 and TRBJ2-3; TRBD1 is a possible D gene (6 bases). The CDR3 loop spans 13 amino acids. Germline assignment: CDR1 MNHNS and CDR2 SASEGT. The CDR3 DNA reads TGTGCCACCAGTGAAGCTACAGGGTTTACGCAGTATTTT. Translating it yields CATSEATGFTQYF.

The chain uses TRBV20-1 and TRBJ1-4; tentatively, D is TRBD1 (5 bases). The CDR3 has 13 residues. The germline V gene encodes CDR1 DFQATT and CDR2 SNEGSKA (reference sequence). The germline V and J ends were trimmed by 6 bases and 6 bases, with 14 bases remaining between them. The CDR3 bases are TGCAGTGCCTCTCGGGGGGTCGATGAAAAACTGTTTTTT. Amino acids: CSASRGVDEKLFF.